This T cell receptor (beta chain) was sequenced for a study of shared clonotypes between healthy human individuals. A CD45RA+ naive subset and a CD45RA-negative memory subset were split from CD4+ cells. This clone came up once. TCRdb's copy holds only in-frame clones and misses some; the assay was immunoSEQ multiplex PCR. Of 2 million to 3 million clones listed, 93% are singletons. CDR3 length: 14 amino acids. Trimming took 5 bases from V and 2 from J, leaving 11 bases between them. From germline, CDR1 is SGHTA and CDR2 FQGTGA. The origin of this receptor is a man aged 18 to 35 in good health. Some clones in this sample may be carry-over from other donors' samples. The sequenced material came from naive CD4+ T cells from PBMCs. Subset given: CD45RA+ positively selected. This chain connects TRBV7-3 to TRBJ2-3; either TRBD1 or TRBD2 may supply D (5 bases each). CDR3 protein: CASSPPGPTDTQYF. CDR3 sequence (DNA): TGTGCCAGCAGCCCCCCGGGACCCACAGATACGCAGTATTTT.